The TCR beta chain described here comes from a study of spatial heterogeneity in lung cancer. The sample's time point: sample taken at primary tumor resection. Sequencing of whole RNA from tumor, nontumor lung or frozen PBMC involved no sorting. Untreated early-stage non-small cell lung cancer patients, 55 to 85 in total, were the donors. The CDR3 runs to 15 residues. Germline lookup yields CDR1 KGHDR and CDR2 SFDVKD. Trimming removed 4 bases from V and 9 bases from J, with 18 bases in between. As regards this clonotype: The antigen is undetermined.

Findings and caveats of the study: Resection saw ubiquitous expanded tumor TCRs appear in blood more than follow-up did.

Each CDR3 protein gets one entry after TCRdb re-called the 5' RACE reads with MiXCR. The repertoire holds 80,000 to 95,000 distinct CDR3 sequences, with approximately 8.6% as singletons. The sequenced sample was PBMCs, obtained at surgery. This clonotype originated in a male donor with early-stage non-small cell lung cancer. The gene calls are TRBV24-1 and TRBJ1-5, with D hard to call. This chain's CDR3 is CATSESDPKVTPQHF. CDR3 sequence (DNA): TGTGCCACCAGTGAATCGGACCCAAAGGTTACGCCCCAGCATTTT.